Listed below are T cell receptor beta chains from one sample, sequenced in a study of T cell changes during pregnancy in multiple sclerosis. Using immunoSEQ multiplex PCR, the repertoire was profiled, and TCRdb retains in-frame clones only, with some absent. The sample shows about 92,000 clones, almost 95% of them seen only once. The sequences come from peripheral blood, collected in the first trimester of pregnancy. These receptors all come from a female donor with multiple sclerosis, enrolled in a pregnancy study. The CDR3 runs from the conserved cysteine through the conserved F or W. The D gene is left open where the match is weak. Expanded clones get a size class; other rows say once, few or many, or leave the size out.

TRBV10-3	-	TRBJ2-6	-	CAISEGGSSGANVLTF	TGTGCCATCAGTGAAGGGGGAAGCTCTGGGGCCAACGTCCTGACTTTC
TRBV11-2	TRBD1	TRBJ2-1	-	CASSLVGRDSSMGSDEQFF	TGTGCCAGCAGCTTAGTTGGTCGGGACAGTTCGATGGGGAGCGATGAGCAGTTCTTC
TRBV14	TRBD2	TRBJ2-7	-	CASSKAGLAGRVGPSVNYEQYF	TGTGCCAGCAGCAAAGCGGGACTAGCGGGACGGGTAGGTCCATCGGTAAACTACGAGCAGTACTTC
TRBV9	TRBD2	TRBJ2-1	-	CASSVVLAGSEQFF	TGTGCCAGCAGCGTAGTACTAGCGGGAAGTGAGCAGTTCTTC
TRBV5-4	TRBD1	TRBJ2-7	-	CASSLIGGQGFYEQYF	TGTGCCAGCAGCTTGATCGGCGGACAGGGGTTCTACGAGCAGTACTTC
TRBV5-1	TRBD1	TRBJ2-7	few	CASSLHGTGPYEQYF	TGCGCCAGCAGCTTGCACGGGACAGGTCCCTACGAGCAGTACTTC
TRBV30	TRBD2	TRBJ2-5	-	CAWSGLAGPQETQYF	TGTGCCTGGAGTGGGCTAGCGGGCCCTCAAGAGACCCAGTACTTC
TRBV6-1	TRBD1	TRBJ2-3	-	CASRDIGTGPDTQYF	TGTGCCAGCAGGGATATCGGGACAGGACCAGATACGCAGTATTTT
TRBV14	TRBD1	TRBJ2-1	-	CASSSWTGAYNEQFF	TGTGCCAGCAGCTCTTGGACAGGGGCCTACAATGAGCAGTTCTTC
TRBV28	-	TRBJ1-5	-	CASSVGAGNQPQHF	TGTGCCAGCAGCGTTGGGGCAGGGAATCAGCCCCAGCATTTT
TRBV29-1	TRBD1	TRBJ2-4	-	CSVEDEEQGENIQYF	TGCAGCGTTGAAGATGAAGAACAGGGGGAAAACATTCAGTACTTC
TRBV11-2	-	TRBJ2-2	-	CASSRGGNTGELFF	TGTGCCAGCAGTCGAGGGGGTAACACCGGGGAGCTGTTTTTT
TRBV29-1	TRBD1	TRBJ1-2	-	CSVEITGGKDYGYTF	TGCAGCGTTGAGATAACAGGGGGAAAGGACTATGGCTACACCTTC
TRBV7-2	-	TRBJ1-1	few	CASSSQGNRNTEAFF	TGTGCCAGCAGCTCCCAGGGGAACCGGAACACTGAAGCTTTCTTT
TRBV7-9	TRBD2	TRBJ2-7	-	CASSSHRLAGGGYEQYF	TGTGCCAGCAGCTCACACAGACTAGCGGGAGGGGGGTACGAGCAGTACTTC
TRBV30	TRBD2	TRBJ2-7	-	CAWGALGLVDEQYF	TGTGCCTGGGGAGCCCTAGGACTAGTGGACGAGCAGTACTTC
TRBV18	-	TRBJ2-1	-	CASSRIRGEDEQFF	TGTGCCAGCTCCCGAATCAGGGGTGAGGATGAGCAGTTCTTC
TRBV19	TRBD2	TRBJ2-4	-	CASKNGGGKNIQYF	TGTGCCAGTAAAAACGGGGGAGGGAAAAACATTCAGTACTTC
TRBV7-8	-	TRBJ1-5	-	CASSPYVTGSNQPQHF	TGTGCCAGCAGCCCTTACGTCACGGGAAGCAATCAGCCCCAGCATTTT
TRBV20-1	-	TRBJ1-2	-	CSASSYTF	TGCAGTGCTAGTAGCTACACCTTC
TRBV5-1	TRBD2	TRBJ2-1	-	CASSVPGLDNEQFF	TGCGCCAGCAGCGTACCGGGACTAGACAATGAGCAGTTCTTC
TRBV6-4	TRBD1	TRBJ1-5	-	CASRGQGFQPQHF	TGTGCCAGCAGAGGACAGGGGTTTCAGCCCCAGCATTTT
TRBV5-1	TRBD1	TRBJ2-1	-	CASSFRTGGMGYNEQFF	TGCGCCAGCAGCTTCCGGACAGGGGGAATGGGCTACAATGAGCAGTTCTTC
TRBV6-6	TRBD1	TRBJ1-1	-	CASSCWDSMNTEAFF	TGTGCCAGCAGTTGTTGGGACAGTATGAACACTGAAGCTTTCTTT
TRBV30	-	TRBJ2-1	-	CAWSGSSYNEQFF	TGTGCCTGGAGCGGGAGCTCCTACAATGAGCAGTTCTTC
TRBV2	TRBD1	TRBJ2-3	-	CASSLLRTGGDTQYF	TGTGCCAGCAGTTTGCTTCGGACAGGGGGAGATACGCAGTATTTT
TRBV28	TRBD1	TRBJ1-5	-	CASRWTGAGNQPQHF	TGTGCCAGCAGGTGGACAGGGGCGGGCAATCAGCCCCAGCATTTT
TRBV28	-	TRBJ2-5	-	CASSLDSFQETQYF	TGTGCCAGCAGTCTTGACAGTTTTCAAGAGACCCAGTACTTC
TRBV13	TRBD2	TRBJ2-1	-	CASSSLIGTSGRAVNEQFF	TGTGCCAGCAGCTCTCTCATAGGGACTAGCGGGAGGGCCGTAAATGAGCAGTTCTTC
TRBV15	-	TRBJ1-1	-	CATSRSGQSNTEAFF	TGTGCCACCAGCAGGTCTGGACAGTCGAACACTGAAGCTTTCTTT
TRBV29-1	-	TRBJ1-2	-	CSVPPIDRHYGYTF	TGCAGCGTCCCCCCCATCGACAGGCACTATGGCTACACCTTC
TRBV28	-	TRBJ2-3	-	CASNPVGGKVDTQYF	TGTGCCAGCAACCCGGTGGGCGGGAAGGTAGATACGCAGTATTTT
TRBV19	TRBD1	TRBJ2-7	-	CASSAGTGTEQYF	TGTGCCAGTAGTGCCGGGACAGGGACCGAGCAGTACTTC
TRBV27	TRBD1	TRBJ1-2	-	CASRTSLGTGGGYTF	TGTGCCAGCAGGACTAGCCTCGGGACAGGAGGAGGCTACACCTTC
TRBV4-2	-	TRBJ1-1	-	CASSQEEGMNTEAFF	TGTGCCAGCAGCCAAGAAGAGGGCATGAACACTGAAGCTTTCTTT
TRBV18	TRBD2	TRBJ2-1	-	CASSPGLAGLSYNEQFF	TGTGCCAGCTCACCAGGACTAGCGGGTTTATCCTACAATGAGCAGTTCTTC
TRBV15	TRBD2	TRBJ2-3	-	CAIFSTAGGKDTQYF	TGTGCCATCTTTTCGACAGCGGGAGGGAAAGATACGCAGTATTTT
TRBV4-3	-	TRBJ2-1	-	CASSQVAGNYNEQFF	TGCGCCAGCAGCCAAGTCGCGGGAAACTACAATGAGCAGTTCTTC
TRBV6-1	-	TRBJ2-7	-	CASSDKLAAYEQYF	TGTGCCAGCAGTGATAAGCTAGCTGCCTACGAGCAGTACTTC
TRBV20-1	-	TRBJ2-7	-	CSARVLYEQYF	TGCAGTGCTAGAGTCTTGTACGAGCAGTACTTC
TRBV14	TRBD2	TRBJ2-7	-	CASSTLAGVAYEQYF	TGTGCCAGCAGCACCCTAGCGGGAGTCGCCTACGAGCAGTACTTC
TRBV27	TRBD1	TRBJ2-7	-	CASRSGGYEQYF	TGTGCCAGCAGGTCAGGGGGCTACGAGCAGTACTTC
TRBV28	-	TRBJ1-5	-	CASSQTGGGQPQHF	TGTGCCAGCAGCCAGACGGGGGGCGGTCAGCCCCAGCATTTT
TRBV6-6	TRBD1	TRBJ1-3	-	CASRSMDRLSGNTIYF	TGTGCCAGCAGGTCCATGGACAGGTTGTCTGGAAACACCATATATTTT
TRBV18	-	TRBJ2-5	-	CASSRVRDSPGAQYF	TGTGCCAGCTCACGAGTAAGGGACTCCCCTGGGGCCCAGTACTTC
TRBV9	TRBD1	TRBJ2-7	-	CASSVGSGTGASYEQYF	TGTGCCAGCAGCGTAGGTTCGGGGACAGGGGCTTCCTACGAGCAGTACTTC
TRBV19	-	TRBJ2-1	-	CASRGTGLNEQFF	TGTGCCTCCCGAGGGACTGGGTTGAATGAGCAGTTCTTC
TRBV7-9	TRBD2	TRBJ2-1	-	CASSLGGLAGGYNEQFF	TGTGCCAGCAGCTTAGGGGGACTAGCGGGAGGGTACAATGAGCAGTTCTTC
TRBV2	-	TRBJ1-5	-	CASSEFEQINQPQHF	TGTGCCAGCAGTGAATTTGAACAGATCAATCAGCCCCAGCATTTT
TRBV5-1	-	TRBJ2-5	-	CASSFGGGTQETQYF	TGCGCCAGCAGCTTCGGGGGAGGGACACAAGAGACCCAGTACTTC
TRBV7-7	TRBD2	TRBJ2-5	once	CASSSGLAGETQYF	TGTGCTAGCAGCTCGGGACTAGCGGGAGAGACCCAGTACTTC
TRBV7-9	TRBD1	TRBJ2-2	-	CASSLSPDRGHTGELFF	TGTGCCAGCAGCTTATCCCCGGACAGGGGTCACACCGGGGAGCTGTTTTTT